These 5 T cell receptor beta chains were all obtained from the same sample, sequenced in a study of control samples from healthy donors and cancer patients. Assay used: immunoSEQ multiplex PCR; TCRdb lists only in-frame clones, some missing. Among some 130,000 clones listed, around 90% were seen once. Sequencing was carried out using blood. The receptors come from a man aged 35-49 years in good health.

J is TRBJ2-7 and V is TRBV15; D ambiguous. Trimming took off 0 bases at V and 7 bases at J, with 7 bases between the two ends. The CDR3 is 12 residues long. In germline, CDR1 is LNHNV, CDR2 YYDKDF (reference sequence). The CDR3 bases are TGTGCCACCAGCAGAGATAACGGGGAGCAGTACTTC. The encoded protein is CATSRDNGEQYF.

This chain uses TRBV7-2 with TRBJ2-7, with a possible D match to TRBD1 (5 bases). CDR3 length: 13 residues. From germline, CDR1 is SGHTA and CDR2 FQGNSA. Trimming pared 5 bases from V and 4 bases from J, leaving 12 bases between. CDR3 in DNA: TGTGCCAGCAGCGCCAGGGCCGGGTACGAGCAGTACTTC. It codes for CASSARAGYEQYF.

V usage is TRBV6-5 and J usage is TRBJ2-3; D is unclear. With 4 bases removed from V and 6 bases from J, the gap between germline ends came to 8 bases. Germline CDR1 MNHEY, CDR2 SVGAGI. This CDR3 is 12 amino acids long. This chain's CDR3 is CASSFPGDTQYF. The DNA of the CDR3 is TGTGCCAGCAGTTTTCCTGGGGATACGCAGTATTTT.

The chain is built from TRBV19 and TRBJ1-2; 7 positions agree with TRBD1. The CDR3 runs to 17 residues. Germline-derived CDR1 and CDR2 are LNHDA and SQIVND (reference sequence). With 6 bases clipped from V and 4 bases from J, the junction kept 17 bases outside the gene matches. Here the CDR3 DNA reads TGTGCCAGTAGAAAAGGGGGCACCTTGACCCTCTCCTATGGCTACACCTTC. It encodes CASRKGGTLTLSYGYTF.

The CDR3 sequence is CASTSFAGTGEQYF. In DNA, the CDR3 is TGTGCCAGCACTTCCTTCGCCGGGACAGGCGAGCAGTACTTC. The V and J genes are TRBV7-9 and TRBJ2-7; the match to TRBD1 covers 8 bases. V lost 7 bases and J lost 6; bases outside the gene matches: 11. The CDR3 is 14 amino acids. In germline, CDR1 is SEHNR, CDR2 FQNEAQ (reference sequence).